This T cell receptor (beta chain) was documented in a study of post-analysis software for immune sequencing data. cDNA libraries for TCR beta contained unique molecular identifiers. Using its own MiXCR run on the PCR reads, TCRdb lists one record per CDR3 protein. The sample has a few hundred thousand distinct CDR3 sequences; approximately 39% are singletons. The sequence was obtained from a girl aged 2 to 9 with multiple sclerosis. Material for sequencing was blood.

The CDR3 DNA reads as TGTGCCAGTAGTCCACCGGACGAGCAGTTCTTC. Amino acids: CASSPPDEQFF. The chain employs TRBV19 and TRBJ2-1; D uncertain. This CDR3 comprises 11 residues. V was trimmed by 5 bases and J by 10 bases, leaving 9 bases between them. Looked up from germline, CDR1 is LNHDA and CDR2 is SQIVND (reference sequence).